A single T cell receptor (beta chain) is shown here with its context. As processed by the authors: Counts of nucleated cells, estimated from reference gene primer amplification, were obtained. The method was immunoSEQ multiplex PCR; TCRdb's version includes in-frame clones alone and lacks a portion of them. The D gene and trimming were derived from the DNA, and the V and J assignments and clone size from that table. The data contain approximately 220,000 clones, over 80% of them singletons. These data originate in a study of blood T cell repertoires in COVID-19. Study in general: Italy, Spain and the United States were the sources of the convalescent and acute COVID-19 samples. From T cells, B-cell-depleted T cells, or PBMCs came the material, which was cDNA or gDNA.

Source material: peripheral blood. The clonotype was recovered from a man aged 40-49 years with acute or convalescent COVID-19.

CDR3 protein: CASSPGQGIEKLFF. CDR3 DNA sequence: TGCGCCAGCAGCCCCGGACAGGGGATCGAAAAACTGTTTTTT. The chain has TRBV5-1 and TRBJ1-4; 9 nucleotides match TRBD1. CDR3 length: 14 residues. From germline, CDR1 is SGHRS and CDR2 YFSETQ. The junction had 6 bases not matched to a gene; V was cut back by 4 bases and J by 8 bases.